These 9 T cell receptor beta chains came from one sample sequenced in a study of shared clonotypes between healthy human individuals. Assay used: immunoSEQ multiplex PCR; TCRdb lists only in-frame clones, some missing. In the table there are roughly 2.5 million clones, around 94% of which are singletons. The material sequenced was naive CD4+ T cells sorted from blood. Sample subset: CD45RA+ positively selected. These receptor sequences come from a man between 18 and 29 years old in good health.

The rearrangement links TRBV10-3 to TRBJ1-1; TRBD1 aligns across 8 bases. The V segment lost 8 bases and the J segment 1 base; nucleotides outside the gene matches: 9. CDR1 and CDR2 (germline): ENHRY, SYGVKD. This CDR3 spans 15 amino acids. The CDR3 is CAISEDRAGNTEAFF. Here the CDR3 DNA reads TGTGCCATCTCGGAGGACAGGGCGGGGAACACTGAAGCTTTCTTT.

The chain has TRBV6-6 and TRBJ1-1; TRBD1 might be the D (6 bases). CDR3 size: 13 residues. Deletions cut 10 bases from V and 7 bases from J, with 19 bases between. Germline loops: CDR1 MNHNY, CDR2 SVGAGI (reference sequence). The CDR3 region is CATQRGPAGEAFF. The DNA for the CDR3 is TGTGCCACCCAACGGGGGCCGGCGGGTGAAGCTTTCTTT.

V and J are TRBV28 and TRBJ1-2; TRBD1 matches at 9 bases. The germline V gene has CDR1 MDHEN and CDR2 SYDVKM. Germline trimming cut 2 bases from V and 7 bases from J; bases unmatched to any gene: 2. The length of the CDR3 is 13 residues. The CDR3 sequence: CASSLGTGRGYTF. CDR3 DNA: TGTGCCAGCAGTTTAGGGACAGGGCGTGGCTACACCTTC.

V usage is TRBV5-1 and J usage is TRBJ2-7, with 7 positions matching TRBD2. V shed 0 bases and J 2 bases; nucleotides not matched to a gene: 8. The germline CDR1 and CDR2 sequences are SGHRS and YFSETQ. This CDR3 is 16 amino acids long. The CDR3 DNA is TGCGCCAGCAGCTTGGGGAGCGGGGTCACCACCTACGAGCAGTACTTC. Protein sequence: CASSLGSGVTTYEQYF.

The chain is built from TRBV28 and TRBJ1-2, with D tentatively TRBD1 (6 bases). V lost 5 bases, J lost 14 bases, and 18 bases lay in between. The germline V gene has CDR1 MDHEN and CDR2 SYDVKM. The CDR3 is made up of 12 amino acids. CDR3 in amino acids: CASSLTDQTGTF. The CDR3 DNA is TGTGCCAGCAGTCTGACTGACCAGACAGGTACCTTC.

The sample holds one count of this clone. V and J are TRBV9 and TRBJ2-3; D unclear. The V gene's germline CDR1 is SGDLS and CDR2 YYNGEE. The CDR3 covers 16 residues. V lost 0 bases and J lost 4, with 15 bases in between. CDR3 protein: CASSVAPPQRADTQYF. Here the CDR3 DNA reads TGTGCCAGCAGCGTAGCCCCACCTCAGCGAGCAGATACGCAGTATTTT.

The chain combines TRBV5-6 with TRBJ2-1; D gene unclear. This CDR3 is built from 13 residues. Germline V gene lookup returns CDR1 SGHDT and CDR2 YYEEEE. Trimming cost V 0 bases and J 9 bases, with 10 bases left between them. CDR3 DNA sequence: TGTGCCAGCAGCTTGGGTACACTCACTGAGCAGTTCTTC. Its translation is CASSLGTLTEQFF.

V and J are TRBV2 and TRBJ1-2; no clear D. Looked up from germline, CDR1 is SNHLY and CDR2 is FYNNEI. The V end lost 7 bases, the J end lost 2 bases, and 11 bases lay between the germline ends. The CDR3 is made up of 13 amino acids. The CDR3 DNA reads TGTGCCAGCAAAGTCGGGCAGAACTATGGCTACACCTTC. Translating gives CASKVGQNYGYTF.

This chain links TRBV5-6 with TRBJ2-3; 9 bases fit TRBD2. The V gene end was trimmed by 0 bases and the J gene end by 8 bases; junction bases not matched to a gene: 7. CDR3 length: 15 residues. From germline, CDR1 is SGHDT and CDR2 YYEEEE. The CDR3 nucleotides are TGTGCCAGCAGCTTGGATAGCGGGAGAGGGGGTACGCAGTATTTT. This sequence encodes CASSLDSGRGGTQYF.